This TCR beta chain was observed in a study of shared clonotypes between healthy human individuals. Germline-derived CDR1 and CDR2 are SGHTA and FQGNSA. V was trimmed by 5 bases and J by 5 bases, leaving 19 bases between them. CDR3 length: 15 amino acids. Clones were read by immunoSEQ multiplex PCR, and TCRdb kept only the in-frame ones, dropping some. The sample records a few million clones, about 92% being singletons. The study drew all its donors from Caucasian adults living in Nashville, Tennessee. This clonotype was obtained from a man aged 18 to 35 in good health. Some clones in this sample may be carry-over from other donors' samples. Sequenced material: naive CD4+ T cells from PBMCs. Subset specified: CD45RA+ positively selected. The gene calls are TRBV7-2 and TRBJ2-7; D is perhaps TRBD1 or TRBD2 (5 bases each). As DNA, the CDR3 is TGTGCCAGCAGCGCCCAAAGAGGGGTACGGGACGAGCAGTACTTC. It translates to CASSAQRGVRDEQYF.